A single TCR beta chain is shown here with its context. Its antigen remains undetermined. No much larger clone is present one base from it, and per-base qualities are unavailable. Library method: the immunoSEQ multiplex PCR assay. For the multiplex PCR, a mixture combining 60 forward primers for TCR Vbeta segments and 13 reverse primers for TCR Jbeta segments was used. The CDR3 region of rearranged TCR beta genes was amplified from genomic DNA with a multiplex PCR assay. On the Illumina HiSeq System, the amplified TCR beta libraries were sequenced as 87-base-pair reads. In the original analysis: In a later analysis, approximately 74 million unique TCR beta chains were counted across the roughly 610 repertoires, and around 10 million of these chains were shared by at least two donors. A nearest-neighbor algorithm error-corrected the raw reads and collapsed the reads into unique sequences, merging closely related sequences to remove PCR and sequencing errors. CDR3 sequences were aligned to IMGT reference sequences to assign V, D and J gene segments. Each retained sequence needed at least a six-nucleotide match to both a V gene segment and a J gene segment. Rearrangements were called productive when the CDR3 lacked stop codons and stayed in frame with V and J; all others were non-productive. CDR3 was defined by IMGT convention, running from the second conserved V-encoded cysteine to the conserved J-encoded phenylalanine. In an earlier analysis of 550 to 650 of the donors, sequences lacking an unambiguous match to a single V gene segment were excluded. An earlier analysis of several hundred of the donors called V segments functional above 56.7% productive rearrangements and segregating when the between-donor standard deviation exceeded 5%. To diagnose cytomegalovirus status from the catalog of TCR beta chain sequences, a statistical classification framework was built. A later analysis assigned V and J genes by comparing TCR nucleotide sequences with IMGT/GENE-DB human TR gene sequences. A later analysis assigned CDR3 sequences and most-parsimonious VDJ recombination scenarios with the TCRdist pipeline. In a later analysis, every TCR beta chain was defined by the combination of its CDR3 amino acid sequence and its V-gene family, and reads without a unique V-gene family were dropped. A later analysis removed several hundred highly shared, low-generation-probability nucleotide sequences to deal with suspected cross-contamination and a sequencing artifact. For each public chain, a later analysis derived a clonal expansion index from normalized ranks of inferred template counts within each repertoire. Generation probabilities in a later analysis came from a VDJ recombination model fitted to out-of-frame rearrangements, and those results were checked against IGoR. A later analysis scored TCR-TCR, TCR-HLA and TCR-CMV co-occurrence with hypergeometric tests, applying a repertoire-size bias correction to TCR pairs. To estimate false discovery rates, a later analysis permuted the HLA or CMV assignments 20 times. In a later analysis, co-occurring TCRs were grouped using DBSCAN, with TCRdist sequence similarity added in when clustering inside HLA-allele-positive subsets. Co-occurrence clustering excluded repertoires with fewer than 30,000 or more than 120,000 public chains, plus five with anomalous nucleotide sharing. The source is immuneACCESS, and TCRdb retained only in-frame sequences with V and J called. Part of the clones is not carried over; for the studies checked, unresolved V genes explain less than half of this, and the remainder is unexplained. Clone size and the V and J calls come from that table; the DNA yielded D and trimming. This sample gives around 110,000 clones in total; around 75% of them show up just once. The ten largest account for roughly 2.5% of the sample.

The data were taken from a study of cytomegalovirus exposure and HLA in healthy donors (TCRdb year 2017). General notes on the study: An earlier analysis of some 620 of the donors reported 250 to 300 Gb of sequence data and 95 million to 120 million unique TCR beta sequences obtained from some 200 million T cells. An early release covering some 640 HLA-typed donors comprised approximately 290 gigabases of sequencing data and approximately 80 million unique TCR sequences. The genetic ancestry cluster associated with self-reported Caucasian donors included roughly four fifths of the roughly 400 genotyped donors. The study aimed to test whether signatures of past pathogen exposure could be identified by cataloging public T cell receptors. The study profiled the T cell repertoires of hundreds of subjects by immunosequencing and related them to cytomegalovirus serostatus. In addition to the first cohort of hundreds of subjects, a separate validation cohort of 130 or so different subjects was used. The study combined high-throughput TCR immunosequencing, statistical association of individual TCRs with disease status, and machine learning to predict cytomegalovirus infection status. To study patterns of TCR occurrence, a later analysis re-analyzed previously published TCR beta repertoires from 650 to 750 donors and added high-resolution HLA genotyping. In the later analysis, no new phenotypic data were used to find candidate immune exposures; instead, reliance was placed on TCR beta sequences and their occurrence across donors. An earlier analysis of approximately 640 of the donors applied high-throughput TCR beta sequencing to assess whether each TCR beta V gene segment acted as functional or pseudogenic. Alongside the repertoire data, information on donor age, sex, ethnicity and CMV serostatus was compiled. A later genetic analysis took genome-wide SNP genotypes for about 55% of the roughly 670 donors and used that subset as a discovery cohort. Every repertoire in the discovery cohort had been generated on one and the same sequencing platform. Both class I and class II loci were covered by HLA typing, at four-digit resolution. The number of typed donors differed by locus: about 620-630 for A, B, C, DRB1 and DQB1; some 500 for DQA1; approximately 600 for DPA1; and some 470 for DPB1. Because of strong linkage in the cohort, roughly five DR-DQ haplotypes were treated as single units for association and clustering. Among several hundred genotyped donors of the cohort, an average of roughly 230,000 unique TCR beta nucleotide sequences was sequenced per donor, of which 15% to 20% were non-productive. General conclusions and limits of the study: In a later genetic analysis, fewer N-insertions in productive TCRs were reported among donors in an Asian-associated ancestry cluster than the roughly 640-donor mean. Linkage disequilibrium might explain the correlated functional status among segregating V segments, but an unknown experimental factor could not be ruled out. According to a later analysis, most CMV-associated TCR beta chains appeared to be HLA-restricted, and the HLA associations seemed to be driven largely by CMV exposure. A cluster of highly shared sequence variants was judged likely to represent a technical artifact of the sequencing pipeline. In an earlier analysis of around 600 of the donors, most TCR beta V segments appeared in productive rearrangements about 90% or about 30% of the time, broadly matching IMGT annotations. Across donors, most TCR sequences were observed very rarely, whereas some public TCRs were present in many individuals. The only immune exposure information available for the cohort was CMV serostatus. Because some donors lacked HLA typing at each locus, the association tests relied only on the typed subset. Some IMGT-functional V segments, including TRBV6-2 and TRBV6-3, could not be distinguished by the 87-base-pair reads and were therefore excluded. In a later analysis, HLA-associated TCR beta chains showed more clonal expansion and lower generation probabilities than non-associated chains that were equally common. When HLA alleles, especially DR and DQ, strongly co-occurred, TCR associations were difficult to assign to individual alleles. A few of the identified cytomegalovirus-associated TCR beta chains were confirmed in vitro to be specific for cytomegalovirus antigens. In a later analysis, 16,951 TCR beta sequences were associated with specific HLA alleles at a false discovery rate of 0.05. In the study, around 160 TCR beta chains were listed as associated with cytomegalovirus. The authors suggested that the approach could potentially be extended to other disease states and immunological phenotypes. A further reported finding was that TCR beta sequences accurately predicted the HLA-A and HLA-B alleles for most subjects in the first cohort. According to a later analysis, parvovirus B19, influenza, CMV and Epstein-Barr virus appeared linked to several top co-occurrence clusters. A later genetic analysis associated a missense DCLRE1C variant with V-gene and J-gene trimming of TCR beta chains, and an independent cohort replicated the association. The cohort was sequenced for TCR beta chains only, and without alpha or paired-chain data the features that could be detected were limited. The classifier was reported to diagnose cytomegalovirus status with high specificity and sensitivity in both the original and validation cohorts. Presence/absence analyses assumed roughly uniform sequencing depth across donors, an assumption that may not hold. In a later analysis, the rate of TCR association differed among HLA loci, with DRB1 alleles having the most associated TCRs and HLA-C alleles having the fewest. The earlier analysis of approximately 540 of the donors excluded roughly 16 rarely observed V segments, including chromosome 9 orphons, because counts were too low.

Germline trimming: 2 bases from V, 6 bases from J; junction bases outside gene matches: 10. CDR1 SGHAT and CDR2 FQNNGV were looked up in the germline V gene. Reading from cysteine to phenylalanine, the CDR3 counts 18 amino acids. Only CDR3 DNA remains: 54 bases, in frame from the first base. The cohort consisted of 666 healthy bone marrow donors. All cohort members were sampled while nominally healthy, although unrecorded immune exposures were likely present. The donor was CMV seronegative and belonged to the group of 352 seronegative cohort members. Each donor provided a peripheral blood sample, and peripheral blood mononuclear cells were used for TCR beta sequencing. Genomic DNA extraction from the blood cell samples was performed with the Qiagen DNeasy Blood Extraction Kit.

The receptor was derived from a man aged 40-55 years in good health and CMV-seronegative. The chain is made from TRBV11-2 and TRBJ2-2; the junction holds 12 bases that match TRBD2. The sequenced material came from PBMCs. The nucleotides are TGTGCCAGCAGCTTAAATCCTCGGGCTAGCGGGGGGGCCGGGGAGCTGTTTTTT. This translates into CASSLNPRASGGAGELFF.